These 7 T cell receptor beta chains came from one sample sequenced in a study of tumor-infiltrating lymphocytes in oesophageal squamous cell carcinoma. TCRdb analysed the PCR reads with MiXCR anew, one entry per CDR3 protein. The data contain fewer than 25,000 distinct CDR3 sequences, approximately 39% of them singletons. Sequenced sample: esophageal tumor tissue. The receptors here all came from a male donor with esophageal squamous cell carcinoma.

This clonotype was seen more than once but under ten times. The chain links TRBV11-2 to TRBJ2-1; TRBD2 agrees at 7 bases. V lost 5 bases to trimming and J lost 0 bases; unmatched junction nucleotides: 4. Germline lookup yields CDR1 SGHAT and CDR2 FQNNGV. This CDR3 comprises 15 residues. This CDR3 is CASSTRGSSYNEQFF. CDR3 coding DNA: TGTGCCAGCAGCACCCGCGGGAGCTCCTACAATGAGCAGTTCTTC. The whole variable domain, filled in from reference TRBV11-2 and TRBJ2-1, reads EAGVAQSPRYKIIEKRQSVAFWCNPISGHATLYWYQQILGQGPKLLIQFQNNGVVDDSQLPKDRFSAERLKGVDSTLKIQPAKLEDSAVYLCASSTRGSSYNEQFFGPGTRLTVL.

This clonotype was seen a handful of times. A much larger clone lies a single base off, so this may be a read error. CDR3 nucleotide sequence: TGTGCCAGTACAAGGGGGGTCGGCAATGAGCAGTACTTC. This codes for CASTRGVGNEQYF. V usage is TRBV28 and J usage is TRBJ2-3; D may correspond to TRBD1 or TRBD2 (6 bases each). Gene TRBJ2-7 matches the end of the DNA better, so the J call may be wrong. This CDR3 has 13 amino acids. In germline, CDR1 is MDHEN, CDR2 SYDVKM.

In its sample, this clonotype was seen many times. The rearrangement links TRBV12-5 to TRBJ1-5; D gene ambiguous. Germline V gene sequence: CDR1 LGHNT, CDR2 FRNRAP. This CDR3 comprises 14 residues. V gave up 5 bases and J gave up 2 bases, with 10 bases separating them. The CDR3 is CASGAILGNQPQHF. Written as DNA, the CDR3 is TGTGCTAGTGGTGCCATCTTAGGCAATCAGCCCCAGCATTTT.

The V call is TRBV6-1, the J call TRBJ1-6, with no clear D. Trimming removed 5 bases at V and 6 bases at J, with 11 bases between. The CDR3 has 14 amino acids. The germline V gene has CDR1 MNHNS and CDR2 SASEGT. The CDR3 is CASSFGGSNSPLHF. The CDR3 DNA is TGTGCCAGCAGTTTCGGAGGGTCTAATTCACCCCTCCACTTT.

The rearrangement uses TRBV7-6 and TRBJ1-1; D gene uncertain. CDR3 length equals 12 residues. V was clipped by 6 bases and J by 1 base, with 6 bases between them. Germline V CDR1 and CDR2: SGHVS, FNYEAQ. The CDR3 nucleotides read TGTGCCAGCAGAATCGGGAACACTGAAGCTTTCTTT. Its protein is CASRIGNTEAFF.

This chain connects TRBV12-3 or TRBV12-4 to TRBJ2-5, with D unresolved. The length of the CDR3 is 12 residues. The V end lost 6 bases, the J end lost 0 bases, and 5 bases lay between the germline ends. CDR3 in DNA: TGTGCCAGCAGGTGGAACCAAGAGACCCAGTACTTC. The encoded protein is CASRWNQETQYF.

The sample holds a few counts of this clonotype. The V and J genes are TRBV5-6 and TRBJ2-1; 7 nucleotides match TRBD2. The J call may be in error: the DNA end matches TRBJ2-7 better. CDR3 length: 15 amino acids. Germline values: CDR1 SGHDT, CDR2 YYEEEE. CDR3 in amino acids: CASSLDAGGYNEQYF. The CDR3 DNA follows: TGTGCCAGCAGCTTAGACGCCGGGGGGTACAATGAGCAGTACTTC.